This record looks at one TCR beta chain sequence and its context. The target of this receptor is not known. The record has no base qualities; no much larger clone is one base away. High-throughput TCR beta sequencing profiled peripheral blood CD8+ and CD4+ T cells from healthy donors, Susac syndrome patients and multiple sclerosis patients. Multiple sclerosis controls were treatment-naive patients with stable or active relapsing-remitting disease fulfilling revised McDonald criteria. CD8+ TEMRA cells were enriched by FACS, while bulk CD8+ and CD4+ T cells were purified by magnetic negative isolation. Blood was collected in EDTA tubes and processed within 24 hours, with PBMCs isolated through density gradient centrifugation. PBMCs intended for TCR sequencing were cryopreserved in liquid nitrogen and were subsequently thawed in a 37 degrees C water bath. Purity of sorted or isolated CD4+, CD8+ and CD8+ TEMRA cells was at least 90%.

At the junction V is shortened by 10 bases and J by 1 base, with 9 bases in between. From a lookup of the germline V gene, CDR1 and CDR2 are MDHEN and SYDVKM. The CDR3 holds 12 amino acids from the cysteine to the phenylalanine. The sequence is cut down to CDR3 DNA, 36 bases in frame from base 1. The data are from a study of CD8 T cells in Susac syndrome (dated by TCRdb to the late 2010s). Some background on the complete study: Whether CD8+ T cell activation and differentiation in Susac syndrome was antigen driven was tested using repertoire sequencing. Clonality of the CD8+ T cell repertoire was compared between about a dozen healthy donors, approximately 14 Susac syndrome patients and some 15 multiple sclerosis patients.

Results and caveats for the whole study, not just this receptor: The number of individuals in the TCR sequencing and HLA analysis was acknowledged as relatively small.

RNA was extracted using the RNeasy kit, and about 0.45 to 1 ug of the RNA was reverse transcribed with random hexamers. TCR beta CDR3 regions were amplified with the immunoSEQ multiplex PCR assay covering 54 Vbeta and 13 Jbeta segments. Bias from PCR amplification was corrected by using a synthetic template baseline for primer optimization and for computational correction. Processing in the source paper ran as follows. Reads were assigned to V, D and J genes according to IMGT and analyzed in immunoSEQ Analyzer, with only productive sequences retained. To calculate clonality, Shannon entropy was normalized by log2 of the number of productive unique sequences and then subtracted from one. For each patient and control, public and private clones were evaluated within the 100 most prevalent clones. Clones were defined as Susac-specific if absent from the healthy and MS cohorts, from roughly 1,100 published viral clones and from other ImmuneACCESS disease sequences. TCRdb itself trimmed the public reads at Q25 with fastp, ran MiXCR and retained productive beta chains. Each entry is one CDR3 protein sequence, shown with its most common DNA and genes. These V and J calls derive from TCRdb rather than the authors' analysis. The sample has 400,000 to 550,000 distinct CDR3 sequences on record, 85% of them singletons. The ten top clones hold 0.12% of the sample.

The source is a human donor with multiple sclerosis. This receptor chain uses TRBV28 and TRBJ2-3; the D gene is perhaps TRBD2, from 6 matching bases. The sample taken for sequencing was CD8+ T cells from PBMCs. The CDR3 amino acid sequence is: CAIWGGTDTQYF. The DNA reads TGTGCCATCTGGGGGGGCACAGATACGCAGTATTTT.